The T cell receptor beta chain described here comes from a study of T-cell reconstitution after alpha-beta-depleted transplantation in children (dated by TCRdb to the mid-2010s). Turning to the overall study: Using TCR repertoire profiling, the study followed T-cell immune reconstitution in a quantitative way in children after TCRalphabeta/CD19-depleted allogeneic hematopoietic cell transplantation.

This clonotype has at least ten counts. Its antigen has not been determined. It has no much larger one-base neighbor in the sample; base qualities were not kept. As encoded in the germline V gene (reference sequence), CDR1 is MNHEY while CDR2 is SMNVEV. The CDR3 covers 13 residues, taking in both the cysteine and the phenylalanine. The retained sequence is limited to the CDR3, 39 bases, with the frame set at the first base. At the junction V is shortened by 7 bases and J by 6 bases; bases outside the gene matches: 6. The library came from PCR. The sequencing machine was an Illumina HiSeq 2500. TCR library preparation used molecular barcoding, with unique molecular identifiers applied to normalize quantification of the TCRbeta repertoire. Starting from the raw public reads, TCRdb applied fastp trimming at Q25, assembled clones with MiXCR and retained in-frame beta chains. Every distinct CDR3 protein forms one entry, paired with its most common genes and DNA. The sample table holds roughly 400,000 distinct CDR3 sequences, of which about a fifth were seen once. The ten top clones hold around 3.9% of the sample.

The sequence was obtained from a human donor who donated a stem cell graft to a child with acute myeloid leukemia. Sample: PBMCs from the stem cell graft donor, taken from the stem cell graft. The chain was built from TRBV27 and TRBJ2-3; TRBD2 fits 8 bases in the junction. CDR3 region: CASNGLAFDTQYF. The nucleotides are TGTGCCAGCAACGGACTAGCATTCGATACGCAGTATTTT.